This T cell receptor beta chain was found in a study of cytomegalovirus exposure and HLA in healthy donors. Between the trimmed V and J ends, which lost 5 bases and 5 bases, there was a span of 15 bases. CDR3 length equals 15 residues. Per germline, CDR1 SEHNR and CDR2 FQNEAQ (reference sequence). Vbeta (60) and Jbeta (13) primers were used in the PCR. Only in-frame clones appear in the TCRdb table, and some are missing; sequencing was by immunoSEQ multiplex PCR. The sample holds roughly 120,000 clones, 75% to 90% seen once. The sequencing input was PBMCs. The V and J genes are TRBV7-9 and TRBJ1-4; possible D gene TRBD1, 5 bases. The clonotype comes from a man aged 35 to 55 in good health and CMV-seronegative. The CDR3 is CASSPGTQLNEKLFF. Here the CDR3 DNA reads TGTGCCAGCAGCCCGGGGACTCAATTAAATGAAAAACTGTTTTTT.